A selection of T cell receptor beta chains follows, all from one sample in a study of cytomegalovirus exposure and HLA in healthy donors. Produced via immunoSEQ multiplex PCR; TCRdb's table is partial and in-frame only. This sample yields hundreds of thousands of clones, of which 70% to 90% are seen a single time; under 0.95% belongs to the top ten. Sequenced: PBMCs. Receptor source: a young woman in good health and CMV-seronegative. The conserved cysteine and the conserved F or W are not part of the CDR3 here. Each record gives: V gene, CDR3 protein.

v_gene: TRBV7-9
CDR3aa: ASSLGLAGRTDTQY

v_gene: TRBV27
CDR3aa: ASSDGGQPQH

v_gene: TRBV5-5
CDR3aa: ASTKPGTGGIYGYT

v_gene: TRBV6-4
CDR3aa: ASRAGEGTEAF

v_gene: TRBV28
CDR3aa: ASSYLPGLAGGEQF

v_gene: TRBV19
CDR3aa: ASSSGQGIFLTLH

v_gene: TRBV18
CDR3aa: ASSPGQGHSPLH

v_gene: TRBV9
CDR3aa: ASSGGRAGELF

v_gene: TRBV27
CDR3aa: ASSSHRGRDLDTQY

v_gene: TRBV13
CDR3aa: ASRSRTSYSEQF

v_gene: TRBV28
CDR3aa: ASSSQDTDTQY

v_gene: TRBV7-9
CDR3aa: ASSLTSKEDEQF

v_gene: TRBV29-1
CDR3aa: SVGDRREKLF

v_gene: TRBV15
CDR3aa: ATSREAGGSYEQY

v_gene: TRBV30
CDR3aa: AWSAGTGAQAF

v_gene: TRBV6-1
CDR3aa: ASSESRGPSTDTQY

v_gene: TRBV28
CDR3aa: ASRRTVNEKLF

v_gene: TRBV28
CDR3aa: ASTQGAANYGYT

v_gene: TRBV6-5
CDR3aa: ASSWGQDLRGQY

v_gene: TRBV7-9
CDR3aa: ASRGQNNSPLH

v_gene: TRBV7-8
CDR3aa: ASSPGQLASYEQY

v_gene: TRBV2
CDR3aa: ASSEAVYSGNTGELF

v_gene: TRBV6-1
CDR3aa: ASSGGRGESYLYLFVT

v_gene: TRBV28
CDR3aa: ASSPAGQALLIYGYT

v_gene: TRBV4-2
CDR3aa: ASSQDTRPRSPLH

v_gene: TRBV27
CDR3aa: ASSLSGAVDEQY

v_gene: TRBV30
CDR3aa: AWSRQGGGYGYT

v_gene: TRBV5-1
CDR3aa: ASSLELNTEAF

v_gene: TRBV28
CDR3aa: ATRQGATGELF

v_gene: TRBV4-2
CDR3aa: ASSQGNRDEETQY

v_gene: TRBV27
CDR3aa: ASSLIQGANSPLH

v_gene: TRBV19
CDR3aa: ASSFPARAGGPDEQY

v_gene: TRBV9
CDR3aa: ASSVGGSGVEETQY

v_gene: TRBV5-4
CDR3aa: ASSLGLAGGEQF

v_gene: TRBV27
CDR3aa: ASSFRGRGGGYT

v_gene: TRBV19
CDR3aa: ASSLDRDYGYT

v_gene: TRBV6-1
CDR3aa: ASTSTGGVYNEQF

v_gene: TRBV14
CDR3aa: ASSSGLASEAF

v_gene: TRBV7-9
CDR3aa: ASSSNRGSGANVLT

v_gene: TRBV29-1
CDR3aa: SIGAGRGIHQPQH

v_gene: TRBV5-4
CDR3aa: ASSASGSYNEQF

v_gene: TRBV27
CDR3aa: ASSYGVLLSTDTQY

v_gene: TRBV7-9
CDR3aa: ASSLSTENYGYT

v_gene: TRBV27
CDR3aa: ASSETDPRVYNTGELF

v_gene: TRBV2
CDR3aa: ASTPTGQGETGNTIY